This T cell receptor beta chain originates from a study of T cells in Graves' hyperthyroidism and ophthalmopathy (dated 2019 in TCRdb). Study-level background: Peripheral blood samples were taken at initial diagnosis, before any treatment was given. TCR V-J signatures able to tell the groups apart were searched for in a discovery cohort of 100 patients, of whom roughly 42 had Graves' ophthalmopathy and about 60 had stable Graves' hyperthyroidism. Whether ophthalmopathy could be predicted prospectively was tested in an independent validation cohort made up of roughly 19 hyperthyroidism patients plus 17 patients who later progressed to ophthalmopathy. The roughly 94 discovery patients were randomly divided into training and test sets at a 7:3 ratio. In several Graves' hyperthyroidism patients, the study also compared T-cell repertoires from thyroid tissue with T-cell repertoires from blood. After blood sampling, hyperthyroidism patients were treated with methimazole at a starting dose of 30 mg daily, and ophthalmopathy patients were treated with high-dose intravenous methylprednisolone. The paper reports TCR Vbeta CDR3 sequencing of over 120 peripheral blood samples: under 45 ophthalmopathy, about 75 hyperthyroidism and 17 progressor patients. Points the paper makes about the study in general: In validation, the model predicted progression to ophthalmopathy with 55% to 71% sensitivity and roughly 75% specificity, a median of approximately 6.7 months before onset. Blood samples also contained most of the expanded thyroid clonotypes (frequency above 0.001), which suggests that blood repertoires may reflect thyroid immune responses. Sample size was not statistically predetermined, and investigators were not blinded to group allocation. In cross-validation, a model built on a 13 V-J signature told ophthalmopathy apart from stable hyperthyroidism with approximately 91% sensitivity and roughly 82% specificity, and in testing the same model reached 80%/75%.

TCR beta CDR3 regions were amplified from RNA transcripts. For the first round of RT-PCR on the TCR CDR3, the HTBI primer set was used together with the Qiagen OneStep RT-PCR kit. Libraries were constructed in a second round of multiplex PCR, after which size selection and purification were carried out. The libraries were sequenced on an Illumina HiSeq2000 using paired-end 100 bp reads. Per the original workflow: SOAPnuke was used to process the raw data, removing reads that contained adapters or uncalled bases, had a mean Phred below 15, or lacked an exact match to the constant primer or identifier. COPE v1.2.5 was used to merge the high-quality paired reads, and each unique nucleotide sequence was defined as a clonotype. MiTCR v1.1 was used to align clonotypes to the IMGT TRBV, TRBD and TRBJ reference segments. Analysis was restricted to V-J combinations with a frequency above 0.0001, which covered approximately 99% of repertoires. A TCS score was defined as the ratio of F50 (clonal expansion) to E x V (chaos), with BLOSUM62-based TCRdist applied between CDR3 peptides within each V-J. Welch's t-statistics and random forest reduced 500 to 650 V-J features to 10 to 15, which were used in a naive Bayes classifier (R e1071). In-frame beta chains were kept once TCRdb had trimmed the public reads at Q25 with fastp and called clones with MiXCR. Entries that share a CDR3 protein sequence are merged under the most common genes and DNA. These V and J calls are TCRdb output, not the study's own analysis. The sample profile shows approximately 600,000 distinct CDR3 sequences; 14% of them were found once. Roughly 6.9% of the sample is in the top ten clones.

In the ophthalmopathy patients, disease was moderately to severely active, with a Clinical Activity Score of 3 or more, a NOSPECS grade of 4 or more, and a duration of less than 3 months. The study excluded patients with uncontrolled infections, other autoimmune diseases, pregnancy or lactation. Diagnoses were based on clinical symptoms, serum thyroxine and TRAb, thyroid ultrasound and orbital computed tomography. PBMCs were separated from under 11 ml of fresh peripheral blood using Ficoll-Paque density gradient centrifugation. Trizol reagent was used to extract total RNA, and RNA quality was then checked on an Agilent 2100 Bioanalyzer. This clonotype was seen many times. Which antigen it targets is not known. Base quality data are lacking; no much larger clone is found one base away. Inclusive of the bounding cysteine and phenylalanine, the CDR3 is 15 residues long. Only CDR3 DNA is held: 45 bases, read in frame from base 1. The germline V gene (reference sequence) supplies CDR1 DFQATT and CDR2 SNEGSKA. The germline V and J ends show losses of 3 bases and 0 bases respectively, and no gene match explains 6 bases of the junction.

The sequenced material came from blood. Here the chain combines TRBV20-1 and TRBJ1-1; TRBD1 matches 8 bases in the middle. The source is a woman under 30 with Graves' ophthalmopathy. The DNA sequence is as follows: TGCAGTGCTAGGGCCAGACAGGGGTTGAACACTGAAGCTTTCTTT. Its product reads: CSARARQGLNTEAFF.